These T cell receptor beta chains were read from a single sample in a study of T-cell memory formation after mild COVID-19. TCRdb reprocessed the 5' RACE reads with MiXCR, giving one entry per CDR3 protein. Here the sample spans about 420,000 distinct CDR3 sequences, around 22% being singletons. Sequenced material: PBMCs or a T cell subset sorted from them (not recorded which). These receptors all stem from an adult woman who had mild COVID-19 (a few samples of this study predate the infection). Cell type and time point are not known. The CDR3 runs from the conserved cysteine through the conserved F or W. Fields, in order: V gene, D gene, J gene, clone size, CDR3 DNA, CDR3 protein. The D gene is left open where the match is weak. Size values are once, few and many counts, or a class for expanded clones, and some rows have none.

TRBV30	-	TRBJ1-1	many	TGTGCCTGGAGTACAGGACTAAACACTGAAGCTTTCTTT	CAWSTGLNTEAFF
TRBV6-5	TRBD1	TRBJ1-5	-	TGTGCCAGCAGGGGGACAGGACTCAATCAGCCCCAGCATTTT	CASRGTGLNQPQHF
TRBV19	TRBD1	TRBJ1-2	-	TGTGCCAGTAGTTCAACATGGGAGGGGGCGCATGGCTACACCTTC	CASSSTWEGAHGYTF
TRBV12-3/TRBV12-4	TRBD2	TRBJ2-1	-	TGTGCCAGCAGCCGGGAGGGATCCTACAATGAGCAGTTCTTC	CASSREGSYNEQFF
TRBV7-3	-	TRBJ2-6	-	TGTGCCAGCAGCCCGCTAGGGGTTGGGGCCAACGTCCTGACTTTC	CASSPLGVGANVLTF
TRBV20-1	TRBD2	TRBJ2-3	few	TGCAGTGCTAGAGGAAGGCGGGAGGGCCAGGGAGATACGCAGTATTTT	CSARGRREGQGDTQYF
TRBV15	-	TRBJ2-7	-	TGTGCCACCAGCAGCCTCCAGGGAAACTCCTACGAGCAGTACTTC	CATSSLQGNSYEQYF
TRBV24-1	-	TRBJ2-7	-	TGTGCCACCATTCGGCCGGGACAAACGACCTACGAGCAGTACTTC	CATIRPGQTTYEQYF
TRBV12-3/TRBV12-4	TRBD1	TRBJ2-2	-	TGTGCCAGCAGTCCTACCACGGGACAGGGGGGGAACACCGGGGAGCTGTTTTTT	CASSPTTGQGGNTGELFF
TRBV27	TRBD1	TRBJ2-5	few	TGTGCCAGCAGTTTAGCTCGGACAGGACCAAGAGAGGCCCAGTACTTC	CASSLARTGPREAQYF
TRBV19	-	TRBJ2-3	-	TGTGCCAGTAGTTTCCTGGGGGGCGCCGCAGATACGCAGTATTTT	CASSFLGGAADTQYF
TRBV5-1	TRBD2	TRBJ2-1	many	TGCGCCAGCAGCTTGGGGAGCGGGAGGGCGAATGAGCAGTTCTTC	CASSLGSGRANEQFF
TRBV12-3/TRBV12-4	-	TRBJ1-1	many	TGTGCCAGCAGTTTCAATGGGGGATCTTTCTTT	CASSFNGGSFF
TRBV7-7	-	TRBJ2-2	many	TGTGCTAGCAGCTTAGCACTAGCTGGCACCGGGGAGCTGTTTTTT	CASSLALAGTGELFF
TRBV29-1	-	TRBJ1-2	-	TGCAGCGTTGAAATGTTGGCGAATGGCTACACCTTC	CSVEMLANGYTF
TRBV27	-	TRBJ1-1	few	TGTGCCAGCAGTTTACGTAGGGGACGGCCGGGGACTGAAGCTTTCTTT	CASSLRRGRPGTEAFF
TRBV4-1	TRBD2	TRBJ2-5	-	TGCGCCAGCAGCCCCGGTTACGGGGGGACTCAAGAGACCCAGTACTTC	CASSPGYGGTQETQYF
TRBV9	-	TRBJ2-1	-	TGTGCCAGCAGCGTAGGCGGGCTCTCCTACAATGAGCAGTTCTTC	CASSVGGLSYNEQFF
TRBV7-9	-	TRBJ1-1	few	TGTGCCAGCAGCTTAGCCATGGGACACCCAGTAGGAGCTTTCTTT	CASSLAMGHPVGAFF
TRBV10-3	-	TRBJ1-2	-	TGTGCCATCACTGCCCGGGGTGGGGGAGAAGGCTACACCTTC	CAITARGGGEGYTF
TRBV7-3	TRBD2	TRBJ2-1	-	TGTGCCAGCAGCTTCCCATTAGCGGGAGTCAATGAGCAGTTCTTC	CASSFPLAGVNEQFF
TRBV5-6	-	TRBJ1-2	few	TGTGCCAGCAGCCCGGGGGCGGCTAACTATGGCTACACCTTC	CASSPGAANYGYTF
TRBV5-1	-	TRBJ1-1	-	TGCGCCAGCAGACCCGGGACAAGGGGACGCAGCCTTGGCACTGAAGCTTTCTTT	CASRPGTRGRSLGTEAFF
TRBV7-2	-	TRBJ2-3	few	TGTGCCAGCAGCTCCAGACTGAGCACAGATACGCAGTATTTT	CASSSRLSTDTQYF
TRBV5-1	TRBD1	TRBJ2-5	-	TGCGCCAGCAGCTTCCAGGGGGCAAGAAAGACCCAGTACTTC	CASSFQGARKTQYF
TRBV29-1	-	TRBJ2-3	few	TGCAGCGTCCCGCAGGGCGGAACAGATACGCAGTATTTT	CSVPQGGTDTQYF
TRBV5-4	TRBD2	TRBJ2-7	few	TGTGCCAGCAGCGCCTCTAGCGGGAGCTCCTACGAGCAGTACTTC	CASSASSGSSYEQYF
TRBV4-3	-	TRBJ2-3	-	TGCGCCAGCAGCCAAGGACGCTCGTTGGGGGATACGCAGTATTTT	CASSQGRSLGDTQYF
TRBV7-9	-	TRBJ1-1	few	TGTGCCAGCACCTCTCTGGGGTGGAACACTGAAGCTTTCTTT	CASTSLGWNTEAFF
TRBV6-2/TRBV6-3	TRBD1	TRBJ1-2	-	TGTGCCAGCAGTAAACGACAGGGGGCTGGCTACACCTTC	CASSKRQGAGYTF
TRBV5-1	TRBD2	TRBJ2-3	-	TGCGCCAGCAGCTTGTGGCAGTCCGGCGGGGGTGTTGAAGATACGCAGTATTTT	CASSLWQSGGGVEDTQYF
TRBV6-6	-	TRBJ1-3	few	TGTGCCAGCAGTCTCACCGGGACTACAGGAAACACCATATATTTT	CASSLTGTTGNTIYF
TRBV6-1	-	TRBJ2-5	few	TGTGCCAGCAGTGAAGGGGCGGCGGGAGAGACCCAGTACTTC	CASSEGAAGETQYF
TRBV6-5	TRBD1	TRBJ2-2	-	TGTGCCAGCCTAGGACAGGGGGCTGTCGACACCGGGGAGCTGTTTTTT	CASLGQGAVDTGELFF
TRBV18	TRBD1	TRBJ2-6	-	TGTGCCAGCTCACCCCGACAGGGTCTGGGGGCCAACGTCCTGACTTTC	CASSPRQGLGANVLTF
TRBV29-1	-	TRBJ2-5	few	TGCAGCGTGGAGATGACGCCTAGCAAGACCCAGTACTTC	CSVEMTPSKTQYF
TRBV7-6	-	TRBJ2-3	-	TGTGCCAGCAGCTTTACAGGGAGTGAAGATACGCAGTATTTT	CASSFTGSEDTQYF
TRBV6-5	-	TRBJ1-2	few	TGTGCCAGCAGTTACGCAGGAATATATGGCTACACCTTC	CASSYAGIYGYTF
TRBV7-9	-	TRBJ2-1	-	TGTGCCAGCAGCTTAGGGATCGCGGGGTTGGATGAGCAGTTCTTC	CASSLGIAGLDEQFF
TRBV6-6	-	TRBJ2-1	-	TGTGCCAGCGGTGACAGGCTTAGCTCCTACAATGAGCAGTTCTTC	CASGDRLSSYNEQFF